What follows are 15 T cell receptor beta chains derived from one specimen sequenced in a study of shared clonotypes between healthy human individuals. Clones were read by immunoSEQ multiplex PCR, and TCRdb kept only the in-frame ones, dropping some. The data contain about 690,000 clones, roughly 88% of them singletons. Sequencing was carried out using memory CD8+ T cells from PBMCs. Subset denoted: CD45RO+ cells pooled with CCR7-negative TemRA cells. The receptors originated from a man between 18 and 29 years old in good health. Some clones in this sample may be carry-over from other donors' samples.

To note about this clone: This sample includes further DNA sequences coding for the same CDR3. The CDR3 DNA is TGTGCCAGCAGCGTAAGAGCAGGGTTGGGCAACACCGGGGAGCTGTTTTTT. Protein: CASSVRAGLGNTGELFF. The V and J genes are TRBV9 and TRBJ2-2, with D possibly matching TRBD1 (5 bases). CDR3 length equals 17 residues. Trimming shortened V by 1 base and J by 2 bases, and 15 bases separated the two germline ends. Germline V lookup: CDR1 SGDLS, CDR2 YYNGEE.

The V and J genes are TRBV25-1 and TRBJ1-1, with no clear D. The length of the CDR3 is 13 residues. Trimming cost V 5 bases and J 2 bases, with 9 bases left between them. Germline values: CDR1 MGHDK, CDR2 SYGVNS. The CDR3 reads CASSHAGNTEAFF. Written as DNA, the CDR3 is TGTGCCAGCAGTCACGCAGGAAACACTGAAGCTTTCTTT.

The genes are TRBV6-1 and TRBJ2-7; 12 bases fit TRBD2. Germline V lookup: CDR1 MNHNS, CDR2 SASEGT. V dropped 7 bases and J dropped 4; count of bases not matched to a gene: 8. This CDR3 has 15 residues. The CDR3 bases are TGTGCCAGCACCACAGGACTAGCGGGGCCTTACGAGCAGTACTTC. Translating it yields CASTTGLAGPYEQYF.

In nucleotides, the CDR3 is TGTGCCAGCCCTAAAGGGGAAAACACTGAAGCTTTCTTT. Its translation is CASPKGENTEAFF. The genes are TRBV7-9 and TRBJ1-1, with D possibly TRBD1 on 5 matching bases. In germline, CDR1 is SEHNR, CDR2 FQNEAQ (reference sequence). The CDR3 totals 13 residues. With 8 bases removed from V and 2 bases from J, the gap between germline ends came to 12 bases.

V and J are TRBV4-2 and TRBJ2-1, with 10 bases matching TRBD2. Germline trimming cut 5 bases from V and 3 bases from J; bases unmatched to any gene: 16. CDR1 and CDR2 from the germline V gene are LGHNA and YNFKEQ. The CDR3 loop spans 19 amino acids. CDR3: CASSYHPLAGESVYNEQFF. In nucleotides, the CDR3 is TGTGCCAGCAGCTATCATCCGCTAGCGGGAGAGTCAGTCTACAATGAGCAGTTCTTC.

There are a few counts of this clone. The V call is TRBV19, the J call TRBJ1-1; 7 bases align to TRBD1. Losses at the gene ends were 6 bases for V and 5 bases for J; bases not matched to a gene: 6. Looked up from germline, CDR1 is LNHDA and CDR2 is SQIVND (reference sequence). The CDR3 totals 13 residues. CDR3 loop: CASSLIRGTEAFF. CDR3 in DNA: TGTGCCAGTAGCTTAATCAGGGGGACTGAAGCTTTCTTT.

The V call is TRBV27, the J call TRBJ2-1, with D perhaps assigned TRBD1 or TRBD2 (6 bases each). V was pared by 10 bases and J by 4 bases, with 20 bases between. Germline CDR1 is MNHEY and CDR2 is SMNVEV (reference sequence). The CDR3 has 15 residues. CDR3 in amino acids: CATFPGANFYNEQFF. For the CDR3, the DNA is TGTGCCACCTTTCCGGGGGCCAATTTTTACAATGAGCAGTTCTTC.

This chain connects TRBV7-9 to TRBJ2-2; D perhaps matches TRBD2 (5 bases). Per germline, CDR1 SEHNR and CDR2 FQNEAQ (reference sequence). CDR3 size: 17 residues. V gave up 8 bases and J gave up 0 bases, with 19 bases separating them. The CDR3 loop reads CASSGIHRRTNTGELFF. DNA of the CDR3: TGTGCCAGCTCGGGAATCCATCGGCGAACGAACACCGGGGAGCTGTTTTTT.

The chain uses TRBV11-2 and TRBJ2-7; possibly TRBD1 or TRBD2 for D (5 bases each). Germline assignment: CDR1 SGHAT and CDR2 FQNNGV. Trimming shortened V by 1 base and J by 2 bases, and 15 bases separated the two germline ends. There are 16 residues in the CDR3. CDR3 protein: CASSLVLSEGTYEQYF. Written as DNA, the CDR3 is TGTGCCAGCAGCTTAGTCCTTAGCGAGGGGACCTACGAGCAGTACTTC.

This clone was counted a single time. This sequence joins TRBV7-2 and TRBJ1-4, with D unresolved. Germline V lookup: CDR1 SGHTA, CDR2 FQGNSA. The CDR3 has 15 amino acids. Trimming stripped 1 base from V and 8 bases from J, with 14 bases between. DNA for the CDR3: TGTGCCAGCAGCTTAGTCCTCGAAAGGCGCGAAAAACTGTTTTTT. It encodes CASSLVLERREKLFF.

The gene calls are TRBV4-3 and TRBJ2-1; TRBD2 is a possible D gene (6 bases). V was cut by 5 bases and J by 8 bases, with 22 bases left in between. The CDR3 loop spans 16 amino acids. The germline CDR1 and CDR2 sequences are LGHNA and YSLEER. The CDR3 DNA sequence: TGCGCCAGCAGCTTCAAGGGGTATCGGGAGCCGGATGAGCAGTTCTTC. As protein: CASSFKGYREPDEQFF.

The CDR3 nucleotides are TGTGCCAGCAGCTGGTCCGGGGAGTATATCCACGGGGAGCTGTTTTTT. It yields the protein CASSWSGEYIHGELFF. This rearrangement joins TRBV6-6 to TRBJ2-2, with a possible D match to TRBD2 (5 bases). Germline V lookup: CDR1 MNHNY, CDR2 SVGAGI (reference sequence). V shed 6 bases and J shed 7 bases, with 21 bases lying between them. The CDR3 runs to 16 residues.

The DNA of the CDR3 is TGTGCCAGCAGTCCTACTACCAGGGGGTTTTATCCGGCTGACGAGCAGTACTTC. Its translation is CASSPTTRGFYPADEQYF. The V and J genes are TRBV27 and TRBJ2-7, with 7 bases fitting TRBD1. V shed 5 bases and J 5 bases; nucleotides not matched to a gene: 21. CDR1 MNHEY and CDR2 SMNVEV come from the germline V gene (reference sequence). CDR3 length equals 18 residues.

Worth noting for this clone: The sample has other DNA sequences that encode this CDR3 too. This chain uses TRBV28 with TRBJ2-1, with D unresolved. With 1 base removed from V and 8 bases from J, the gap between germline ends came to 12 bases. CDR3 length: 14 amino acids. Germline values: CDR1 MDHEN, CDR2 SYDVKM. The CDR3 nucleotides are TGTGCCAGCAGTTTATCCGGCGGTGGGTATGAGCAGTTCTTC. Its translation is CASSLSGGGYEQFF. The full variable domain, completed using reference TRBV28 and TRBJ2-1, is DVKVTQSSRYLVKRTGEKVFLECVQDMDHENMFWYRQDPGLGLRLIYFSYDVKMKEKGDIPEGYSVSREKKERFSLILESASTNQTSMYLCASSLSGGGYEQFFGPGTRLTVL.

The chain recombines TRBV5-4 with TRBJ2-5; TRBD2 matches 8 bases. The CDR3 runs 15 residues. Germline assignment: CDR1 SGHNT and CDR2 YYREEE (reference sequence). Trimming cost V 2 bases and J 4 bases; bases outside gene matches: 7. This CDR3 reads CASSFTSGDGETQYF. The CDR3 DNA follows: TGTGCCAGCAGCTTCACTAGCGGAGACGGAGAGACCCAGTACTTC.